Listed below are T cell receptor beta chains from one sample, sequenced in a study of identical twins. Via MiXCR, TCRdb re-called the 5' RACE reads, giving one row per CDR3 protein. In the table there are around 680,000 distinct CDR3 sequences, over 8.5% of which are singletons. These data also featured in a second study, about yellow fever vaccine responses in identical twins.

The sequenced sample consisted of PBMCs. These TCRs come from a woman aged 18-35 years in good health. CDR3s include the opening cysteine and the closing phenylalanine or tryptophan. Fields, in order: D gene, V gene, J gene, clone size, CDR3 protein, CDR3 DNA. The D gene is left open where the match is weak. Size tells how often a clone was seen (once, few, many) or the class of an expanded clone, and some rows leave it out.

d_call: NA
v_call: TRBV25-1
j_call: TRBJ2-1
clone_size: many
cdr3_aa: CASSAGRVIPNEQFF
cdr3_nt: TGTGCCAGCAGTGCGGGCAGGGTGATCCCTAATGAGCAGTTCTTC

d_call: TRBD1
v_call: TRBV20-1
j_call: TRBJ1-1
clone_size: few
cdr3_aa: CSAPGQGEAFF
cdr3_nt: TGCAGTGCTCCAGGACAGGGCGAAGCTTTCTTT

d_call: NA
v_call: TRBV5-1
j_call: TRBJ2-3
clone_size: NA
cdr3_aa: CASTPWVGNQTDTQYF
cdr3_nt: TGCGCCAGCACCCCGTGGGTCGGGAACCAAACAGATACGCAGTATTTT

d_call: NA
v_call: TRBV5-1
j_call: TRBJ2-7
clone_size: NA
cdr3_aa: CASSPESGSYEQYF
cdr3_nt: TGCGCCAGCAGCCCGGAATCCGGCTCCTACGAGCAGTACTTC

d_call: NA
v_call: TRBV29-1
j_call: TRBJ1-2
clone_size: few
cdr3_aa: CSVEGRATYGYTF
cdr3_nt: TGCAGCGTTGAGGGGAGAGCTACCTATGGCTACACCTTC

d_call: NA
v_call: TRBV2
j_call: TRBJ2-6
clone_size: many
cdr3_aa: CASSDPYSGANVLTF
cdr3_nt: TGTGCCAGCAGTGACCCCTACTCTGGGGCCAACGTCCTGACTTTC

d_call: NA
v_call: TRBV28
j_call: TRBJ2-7
clone_size: few
cdr3_aa: CASSPPTRYEQYF
cdr3_nt: TGTGCCAGCAGTCCCCCAACAAGGTACGAGCAGTACTTC

d_call: TRBD1
v_call: TRBV7-2
j_call: TRBJ2-3
clone_size: NA
cdr3_aa: CASSPRQGASTQYF
cdr3_nt: TGTGCCAGCAGCCCGAGACAGGGGGCGAGTACGCAGTATTTT

d_call: TRBD1
v_call: TRBV15
j_call: TRBJ2-7
clone_size: NA
cdr3_aa: CATSRDVPRTGGYEQYF
cdr3_nt: TGTGCCACCAGCAGAGATGTCCCCCGGACAGGGGGCTACGAGCAGTACTTC

d_call: NA
v_call: TRBV20-1
j_call: TRBJ2-1
clone_size: many
cdr3_aa: CSARQGTYNEQFF
cdr3_nt: TGCAGTGCTAGACAGGGTACCTACAATGAGCAGTTCTTC

d_call: TRBD2
v_call: TRBV5-6
j_call: TRBJ2-1
clone_size: NA
cdr3_aa: CASSLTAGASYNEQFF
cdr3_nt: TGTGCCAGCAGCTTGACAGCGGGAGCGAGCTACAATGAGCAGTTCTTC

d_call: NA
v_call: TRBV4-1
j_call: TRBJ1-6
clone_size: NA
cdr3_aa: CASSQDVGGHSPLHF
cdr3_nt: TGCGCCAGCAGCCAAGATGTTGGGGGCCATTCACCCCTCCACTTT

d_call: TRBD1
v_call: TRBV3-1
j_call: TRBJ2-5
clone_size: NA
cdr3_aa: CASSPATGIQETQYF
cdr3_nt: TGTGCCAGCAGCCCGGCGACAGGGATCCAAGAGACCCAGTACTTC

d_call: TRBD2
v_call: TRBV6-1
j_call: TRBJ2-7
clone_size: NA
cdr3_aa: CASRREGLAGSNYEQYF
cdr3_nt: TGTGCCAGCAGGAGAGAGGGACTAGCGGGATCTAACTACGAGCAGTACTTC

d_call: NA
v_call: TRBV2
j_call: TRBJ2-1
clone_size: many
cdr3_aa: CASRRELAGVKNEQFF
cdr3_nt: TGTGCCAGCAGGAGGGAGCTAGCAGGGGTCAAGAATGAGCAGTTCTTC

d_call: TRBD2
v_call: TRBV20-1
j_call: TRBJ2-5
clone_size: NA
cdr3_aa: CSARDPLAANQETQYF
cdr3_nt: TGCAGTGCTAGAGACCCACTAGCGGCTAACCAAGAGACCCAGTACTTC

d_call: TRBD2
v_call: TRBV6-1
j_call: TRBJ2-3
clone_size: few
cdr3_aa: CASSLRGRLAAVDTQYF
cdr3_nt: TGTGCCAGCAGTCTCCGTGGCAGACTAGCGGCGGTAGATACGCAGTATTTT

d_call: NA
v_call: TRBV10-3
j_call: TRBJ2-3
clone_size: many
cdr3_aa: CAITINRDDTQYF
cdr3_nt: TGTGCCATCACCATCAACAGGGATGATACGCAGTATTTT

d_call: TRBD2
v_call: TRBV9
j_call: TRBJ2-2
clone_size: NA
cdr3_aa: CASSAGTSAGELFF
cdr3_nt: TGTGCCAGCAGCGCCGGGACTAGCGCCGGGGAGCTGTTTTTT

d_call: TRBD2
v_call: TRBV12-3/TRBV12-4
j_call: TRBJ2-1
clone_size: NA
cdr3_aa: CASSKPGLAGWEQFF
cdr3_nt: TGTGCCAGCAGTAAACCGGGACTAGCGGGATGGGAGCAGTTCTTC

d_call: NA
v_call: TRBV20-1
j_call: TRBJ2-1
clone_size: few
cdr3_aa: CSAKPHERPYNEQFF
cdr3_nt: TGCAGTGCTAAGCCCCATGAGCGGCCCTACAATGAGCAGTTCTTC

d_call: TRBD2
v_call: TRBV12-3/TRBV12-4
j_call: TRBJ2-1
clone_size: many
cdr3_aa: CASSFLAGVGQFF
cdr3_nt: TGTGCCAGCAGTTTTTTAGCGGGAGTCGGGCAGTTCTTC

d_call: TRBD2
v_call: TRBV29-1
j_call: TRBJ2-1
clone_size: NA
cdr3_aa: CSVEEQLAGGGEQFF
cdr3_nt: TGCAGCGTTGAAGAACAACTAGCGGGAGGGGGTGAGCAGTTCTTC

d_call: NA
v_call: TRBV30
j_call: TRBJ2-7
clone_size: NA
cdr3_aa: CAWSVRSSYEQYF
cdr3_nt: TGTGCCTGGAGTGTAAGGTCCTCCTACGAGCAGTACTTC

d_call: NA
v_call: TRBV2
j_call: TRBJ2-5
clone_size: once
cdr3_aa: CASSEGRVVVQETQYF
cdr3_nt: TGTGCCAGCAGTGAAGGTAGAGTGGTGGTCCAAGAGACCCAGTACTTC

d_call: TRBD1
v_call: TRBV7-9
j_call: TRBJ2-1
clone_size: NA
cdr3_aa: CASSFRGQPDNEQFF
cdr3_nt: TGTGCCAGCAGCTTCAGGGGACAGCCAGACAATGAGCAGTTCTTC

d_call: TRBD2
v_call: TRBV7-2
j_call: TRBJ2-5
clone_size: few
cdr3_aa: CASSLSGREETQYF
cdr3_nt: TGTGCCAGCAGCCTTAGCGGGAGGGAAGAGACCCAGTACTTC

d_call: NA
v_call: TRBV12-3/TRBV12-4
j_call: TRBJ1-4
clone_size: many
cdr3_aa: CASSLERGTNEKLFF
cdr3_nt: TGTGCCAGCAGTTTAGAGCGGGGAACTAATGAAAAACTGTTTTTT

d_call: NA
v_call: TRBV4-3
j_call: TRBJ2-7
clone_size: NA
cdr3_aa: CASSPNGQNEQYF
cdr3_nt: TGCGCCAGCAGCCCGAACGGACAGAACGAGCAGTACTTC

d_call: NA
v_call: TRBV5-1
j_call: TRBJ1-6
clone_size: few
cdr3_aa: CASSLDPGTANSPLHF
cdr3_nt: TGCGCCAGCAGCTTGGACCCCGGGACTGCCAATTCACCCCTCCACTTT

d_call: TRBD2
v_call: TRBV13
j_call: TRBJ2-2
clone_size: few
cdr3_aa: CASGRFDRRTSGGPSGELFF
cdr3_nt: TGTGCCAGCGGACGCTTTGACAGACGGACTAGCGGGGGGCCCAGCGGGGAGCTGTTTTTT

d_call: NA
v_call: TRBV2
j_call: TRBJ2-2
clone_size: few
cdr3_aa: CASWARTNPTGELFF
cdr3_nt: TGTGCCAGCTGGGCCCGAACCAACCCCACCGGGGAGCTGTTTTTT